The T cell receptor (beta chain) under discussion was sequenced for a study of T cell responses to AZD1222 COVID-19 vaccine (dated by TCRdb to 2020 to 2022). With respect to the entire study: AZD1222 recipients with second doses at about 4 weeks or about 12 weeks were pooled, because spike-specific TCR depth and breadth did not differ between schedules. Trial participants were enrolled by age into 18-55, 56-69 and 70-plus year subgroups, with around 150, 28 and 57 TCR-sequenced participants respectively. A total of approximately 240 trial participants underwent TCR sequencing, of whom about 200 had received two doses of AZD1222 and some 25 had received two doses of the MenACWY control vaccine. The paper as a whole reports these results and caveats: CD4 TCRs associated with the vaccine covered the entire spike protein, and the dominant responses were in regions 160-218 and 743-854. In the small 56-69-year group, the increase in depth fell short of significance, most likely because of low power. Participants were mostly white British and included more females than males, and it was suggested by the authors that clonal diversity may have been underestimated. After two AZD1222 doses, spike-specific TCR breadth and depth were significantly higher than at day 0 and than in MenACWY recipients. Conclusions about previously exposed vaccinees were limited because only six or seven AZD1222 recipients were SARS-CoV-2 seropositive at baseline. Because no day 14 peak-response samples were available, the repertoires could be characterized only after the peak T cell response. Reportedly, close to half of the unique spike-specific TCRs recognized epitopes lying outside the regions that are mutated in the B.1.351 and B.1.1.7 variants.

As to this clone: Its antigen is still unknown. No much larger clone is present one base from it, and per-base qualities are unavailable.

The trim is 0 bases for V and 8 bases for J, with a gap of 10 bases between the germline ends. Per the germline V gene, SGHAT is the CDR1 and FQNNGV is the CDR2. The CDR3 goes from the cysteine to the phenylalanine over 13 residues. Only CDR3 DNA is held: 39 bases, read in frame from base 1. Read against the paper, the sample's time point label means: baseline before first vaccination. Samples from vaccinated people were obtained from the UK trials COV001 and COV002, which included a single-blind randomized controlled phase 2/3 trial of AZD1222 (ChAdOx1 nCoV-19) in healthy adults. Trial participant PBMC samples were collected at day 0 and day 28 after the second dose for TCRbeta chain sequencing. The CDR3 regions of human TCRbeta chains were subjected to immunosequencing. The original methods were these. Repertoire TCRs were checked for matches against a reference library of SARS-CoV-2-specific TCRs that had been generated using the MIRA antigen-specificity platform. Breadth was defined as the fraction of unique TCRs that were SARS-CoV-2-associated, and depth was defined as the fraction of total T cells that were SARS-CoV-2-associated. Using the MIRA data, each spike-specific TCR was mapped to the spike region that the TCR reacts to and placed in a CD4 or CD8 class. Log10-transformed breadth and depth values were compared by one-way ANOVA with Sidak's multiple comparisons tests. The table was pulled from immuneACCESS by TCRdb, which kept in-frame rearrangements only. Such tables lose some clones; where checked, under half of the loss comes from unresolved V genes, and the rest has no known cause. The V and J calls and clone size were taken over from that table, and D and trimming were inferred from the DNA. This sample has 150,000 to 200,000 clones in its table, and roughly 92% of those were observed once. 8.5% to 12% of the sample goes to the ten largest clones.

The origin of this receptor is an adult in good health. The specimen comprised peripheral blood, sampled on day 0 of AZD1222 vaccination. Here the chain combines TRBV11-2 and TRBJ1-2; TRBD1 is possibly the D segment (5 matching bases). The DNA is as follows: TGTGCCAGCAGCTTAGATCTGAGGGACGGCTACACCTTC. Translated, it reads CASSLDLRDGYTF.